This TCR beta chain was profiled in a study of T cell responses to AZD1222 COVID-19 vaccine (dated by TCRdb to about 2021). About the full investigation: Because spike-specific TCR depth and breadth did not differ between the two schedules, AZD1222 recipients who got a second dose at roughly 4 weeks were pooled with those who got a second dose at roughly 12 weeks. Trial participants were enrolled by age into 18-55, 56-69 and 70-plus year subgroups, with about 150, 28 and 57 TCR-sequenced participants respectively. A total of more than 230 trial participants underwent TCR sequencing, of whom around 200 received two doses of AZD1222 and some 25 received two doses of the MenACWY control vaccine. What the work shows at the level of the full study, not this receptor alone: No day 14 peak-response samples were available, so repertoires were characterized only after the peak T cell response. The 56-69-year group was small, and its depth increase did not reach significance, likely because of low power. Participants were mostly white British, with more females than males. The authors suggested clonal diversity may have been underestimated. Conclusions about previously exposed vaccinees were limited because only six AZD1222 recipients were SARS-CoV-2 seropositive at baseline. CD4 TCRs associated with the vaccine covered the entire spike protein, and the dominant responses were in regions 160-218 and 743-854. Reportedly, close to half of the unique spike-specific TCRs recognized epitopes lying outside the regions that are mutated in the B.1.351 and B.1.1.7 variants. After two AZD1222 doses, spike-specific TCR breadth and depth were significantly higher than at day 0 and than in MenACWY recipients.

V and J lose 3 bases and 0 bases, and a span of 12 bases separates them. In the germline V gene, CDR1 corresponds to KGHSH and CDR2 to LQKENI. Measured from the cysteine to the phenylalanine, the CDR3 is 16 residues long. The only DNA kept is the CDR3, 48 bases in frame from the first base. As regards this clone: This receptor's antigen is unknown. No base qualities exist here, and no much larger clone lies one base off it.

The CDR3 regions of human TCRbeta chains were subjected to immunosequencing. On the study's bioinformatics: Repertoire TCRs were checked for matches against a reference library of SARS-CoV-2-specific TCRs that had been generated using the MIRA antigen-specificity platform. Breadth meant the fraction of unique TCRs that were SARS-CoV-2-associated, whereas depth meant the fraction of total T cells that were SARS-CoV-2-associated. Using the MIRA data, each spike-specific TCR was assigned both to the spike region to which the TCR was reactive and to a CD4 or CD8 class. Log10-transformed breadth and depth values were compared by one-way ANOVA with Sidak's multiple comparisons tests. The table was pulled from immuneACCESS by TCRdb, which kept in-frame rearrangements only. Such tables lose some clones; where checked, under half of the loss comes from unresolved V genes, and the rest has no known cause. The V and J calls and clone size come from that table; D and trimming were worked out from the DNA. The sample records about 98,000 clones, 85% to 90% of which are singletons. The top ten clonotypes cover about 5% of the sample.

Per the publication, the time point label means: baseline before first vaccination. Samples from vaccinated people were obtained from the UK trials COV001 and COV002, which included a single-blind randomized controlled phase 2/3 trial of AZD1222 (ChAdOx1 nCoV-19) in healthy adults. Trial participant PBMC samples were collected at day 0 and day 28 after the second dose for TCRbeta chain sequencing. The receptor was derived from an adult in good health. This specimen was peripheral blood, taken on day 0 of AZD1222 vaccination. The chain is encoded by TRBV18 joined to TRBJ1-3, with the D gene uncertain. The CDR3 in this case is CASSPTSDFSGNTIYF. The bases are TGTGCCAGCTCACCTACATCAGATTTCTCTGGAAACACCATATATTTT. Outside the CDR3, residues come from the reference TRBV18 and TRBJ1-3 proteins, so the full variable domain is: NAGVMQNPRHLVRRRGQEARLRCSPMKGHSHVYWYRQLPEEGLKFMVYLQKENIIDESGMPKERFSAEFPKEGPSILRIQQVVRGDSAAYFCASSPTSDFSGNTIYFGEGSWLTVV.